This T cell receptor (beta chain) originates from a study of blood T cell repertoires in COVID-19. The method was immunoSEQ multiplex PCR; TCRdb's version includes in-frame clones alone and lacks a portion of them. The sample has a few hundred thousand clones, 70% to 90% seen once. V was clipped by 7 bases and J by 5 bases; unmatched bases: 5. The CDR3 is made up of 12 amino acids. The germline gives CDR1 SGHDT, CDR2 YYEEEE. The chain uses TRBV5-6 and TRBJ1-1; 7 positions agree with TRBD1. The origin of this receptor is a woman in her thirties who had recovered from COVID-19. Sequencing was carried out using PBMCs or T cells enriched from blood (not recorded which). CDR3 nucleotides: TGTGCCAGCCACAGGGGTTGGACTGAAGCTTTCTTT. It is translated as CASHRGWTEAFF.